Listed here are 25 T cell receptor beta chains from one sample, sequenced in a study of shared clonotypes between healthy human individuals. Sequencing was performed with immunoSEQ multiplex PCR; in TCRdb, only in-frame clones are kept and a portion is missing. The table shows about 2.4 million clones, with around nine tenths occurring only once. Sequencing was performed on naive CD4+ T cells sorted from blood. Documented subset: CD45RA+ positively selected. The origin of the receptors is a man between 18 and 29 years old in good health.

The chain employs TRBV28 and TRBJ2-7; D is undetermined. Trimming removed 3 bases at V and 2 bases at J, with 8 bases between. The length of the CDR3 is 13 residues. Germline lookup yields CDR1 MDHEN and CDR2 SYDVKM. The CDR3 spells CASSLDGPYEQYF. The DNA of the CDR3 is TGTGCCAGCAGTTTGGACGGTCCCTACGAGCAGTACTTC.

V and J are TRBV28 and TRBJ2-5; 9 bases match TRBD2. The J segment lost 5 bases and the V segment lost 6 bases, leaving 13 bases of the junction unmatched. The CDR3 consists of 16 residues. Germline CDR1 MDHEN, CDR2 SYDVKM. The CDR3 bases are TGTGCCAGCAGGATGGCTAGCGGGGCTTCCCGTGAGACCCAGTACTTC. This translates into CASRMASGASRETQYF.

This chain joins TRBV2 and TRBJ2-1; possible D gene TRBD1, 5 bases. V was clipped by 8 bases and J by 8 bases, with 16 bases between them. Germline loops: CDR1 SNHLY, CDR2 FYNNEI. This CDR3 region has 13 residues. CDR3 protein: CASGARYLDEQFF. CDR3 sequence (DNA): TGTGCCAGCGGGGCGCGTTACCTGGATGAGCAGTTCTTC.

Comment on this clone: This same CDR3 is encoded by further DNA sequences in the sample. This chain links TRBV5-1 with TRBJ2-7; TRBD2 matches at 11 bases. Looked up from germline, CDR1 is SGHRS and CDR2 is YFSETQ. The CDR3 is made up of 14 amino acids. V lost 4 bases to trimming and J lost 3 bases; unmatched junction nucleotides: 3. The CDR3 reads CASSLSGGVYEQYF. CDR3 DNA: TGCGCCAGCAGCCTTAGCGGGGGGGTCTACGAGCAGTACTTC.

This chain joins TRBV7-9 and TRBJ2-2, with 7 bases lining up with TRBD2. Germline CDR1 reads SEHNR; CDR2 reads FQNEAQ (reference sequence). V was clipped by 3 bases and J by 2 bases; unmatched bases: 9. The CDR3 consists of 17 residues. CDR3 region: CASSFWLAATNTGELFF. The CDR3 DNA sequence: TGTGCCAGCAGCTTTTGGCTAGCGGCGACTAACACCGGGGAGCTGTTTTTT.

The chain has TRBV18 and TRBJ1-1; no firm D call. The CDR3 totals 13 residues. V gave up 5 bases and J gave up 3 bases, with 10 bases separating them. The germline V gene has CDR1 KGHSH and CDR2 LQKENI. The CDR3 region is CASSINVDTEAFF. The CDR3 nucleotides read TGTGCCAGCTCAATAAACGTGGACACTGAAGCTTTCTTT.

J is TRBJ1-6 and V is TRBV7-6; D is unresolved. Trimming left V 5 bases short and J 7 bases short, with 18 bases between. The CDR3 is 16 residues long. Looked up from germline, CDR1 is SGHVS and CDR2 is FNYEAQ. The CDR3 here is CASSLGGGGPNSPLHF. The CDR3 bases are TGTGCCAGCAGCCTGGGAGGTGGAGGGCCCAATTCACCCCTCCACTTT. Variable domain in full (rest from reference TRBV7-6 and TRBJ1-6): GAGVSQSPRYKVTKRGQDVALRCDPISGHVSLYWYRQALGQGPEFLTYFNYEAQQDKSGLPNDRFSAERPEGSISTLTIQRTEQRDSAMYRCASSLGGGGPNSPLHFGNGTRLTVT.

As for this clone: This CDR3 is also generated by other DNA sequences in the sample. CDR3 region: CAWSALGYGYTF. The CDR3 DNA is TGTGCCTGGAGTGCCCTCGGCTATGGCTACACCTTC. This chain links TRBV30 with TRBJ1-2; D call uncertain. V lost 1 base to trimming and J lost 4 bases, with 7 bases between them. The CDR3 covers 12 residues. Germline V gene sequence: CDR1 GTSNPN, CDR2 SVGIG (reference sequence).

The chain carries TRBV6-1 and TRBJ1-3; D ambiguous. Trimming cost V 3 bases and J 0 bases, with 9 bases left between them. The CDR3 loop spans 15 amino acids. Germline CDR1 MNHNS, CDR2 SASEGT. CDR3 sequence: CASSDRPYSGNTIYF. The CDR3 region has the DNA TGTGCCAGCAGTGATCGGCCCTACTCTGGAAACACCATATATTTT.

V gene TRBV30 combines with J gene TRBJ1-1; perhaps TRBD1 as D (5 bases). CDR3 size: 13 residues. Trimming took 4 bases from V and 10 from J, leaving 19 bases between them. Germline CDR1 reads GTSNPN; CDR2 reads SVGIG (reference sequence). CDR3 nucleotide sequence: TGTGCCTGGACGCCCAGCGGGGGGGGAGGAGCTTTCTTT. Its translation is CAWTPSGGGGAFF.

The rearrangement uses TRBV27 and TRBJ2-7; 9 positions match TRBD2. Germline V CDR1 and CDR2: MNHEY, SMNVEV (reference sequence). V dropped 0 bases and J dropped 6; count of bases not matched to a gene: 6. The CDR3 sequence is 15 residues long. In DNA, the CDR3 is TGTGCCAGCAGTTTATCGGCGGGAGGGCCTAGCGAGCAGTACTTC. Protein sequence: CASSLSAGGPSEQYF.

DNA for the CDR3: TGTGCCAGCAGCCCCGGGGGGGGGCGCGGAAACACCATATATTTT. As protein: CASSPGGGRGNTIYF. V and J are TRBV5-4 and TRBJ1-3, with a weak D call TRBD1 (6 bases). Between the trimmed V and J ends, which lost 4 bases and 4 bases, there was a span of 15 bases. The V gene's germline CDR1 is SGHNT and CDR2 YYREEE (reference sequence). The CDR3 has 15 residues.

V and J are TRBV7-9 and TRBJ2-7; TRBD1 might be the D (6 bases). V lost 1 base and J lost 3, with 13 bases in between. The CDR3 loop spans 15 amino acids. Per germline, CDR1 SEHNR and CDR2 FQNEAQ (reference sequence). The CDR3 here is CASSLVQGKVYEQYF. DNA of the CDR3: TGTGCCAGCAGCTTAGTACAGGGTAAGGTCTACGAGCAGTACTTC.

The DNA for the CDR3 is TGTGCCAGCAGCCGATCAGACAGGGGCCGTCGTGGAAACACCATATATTTT. Its translation: CASSRSDRGRRGNTIYF. The chain has TRBV11-1 and TRBJ1-3, with TRBD1 matching 8 bases. The CDR3 contains 17 residues. Trimming cost V 5 bases and J 3 bases; bases outside gene matches: 12. CDR1 and CDR2 from the germline V gene are SGHAT and FQDESV (reference sequence). The full variable domain, rest sourced from reference TRBV11-1 and TRBJ1-3, is EAEVAQSPRYKITEKSQAVAFWCDPISGHATLYWYRQILGQGPELLVQFQDESVVDDSQLPKDRFSAERLKGVDSTLKIQPAELGDSAMYLCASSRSDRGRRGNTIYFGEGSWLTVV.

The V call is TRBV2, the J call TRBJ2-7; D gene ambiguous. Germline loops: CDR1 SNHLY, CDR2 FYNNEI. Trimming left V 6 bases short and J 2 bases short, with 14 bases between. The CDR3 covers 14 residues. CDR3 nucleotide sequence: TGTGCCAGCAGGTTTGAGGCGGTGGCCTACGAGCAGTACTTC. Translating it yields CASRFEAVAYEQYF.

The chain carries TRBV30 and TRBJ2-1; TRBD2 aligns across 7 bases. V gave up 1 base and J gave up 2 bases; unmatched junction bases: 8. The CDR3 consists of 16 residues. Germline V gene lookup returns CDR1 GTSNPN and CDR2 SVGIG (reference sequence). The CDR3 region is CAWSGPGAGPYNEQFF. In nucleotides, the CDR3 is TGTGCCTGGAGTGGCCCTGGAGCGGGGCCCTACAATGAGCAGTTCTTC.

The CDR3 bases are TGTGCCAGCAGGGCACAGGTTACCAGCTACGAGCAGTACTTC. Amino acids: CASRAQVTSYEQYF. The chain has TRBV6-1 and TRBJ2-7, with a tentative D call TRBD1 (5 bases). The germline V and J ends were trimmed by 6 bases and 3 bases, with 15 bases remaining between them. In germline, CDR1 is MNHNS, CDR2 SASEGT. The CDR3 sequence is 14 residues long.

The chain has TRBV5-1 and TRBJ2-7; the match to TRBD1 covers 8 bases. The length of the CDR3 is 14 residues. Germline-derived CDR1 and CDR2 are SGHRS and YFSETQ. The V segment lost 4 bases and the J segment 1 base; nucleotides outside the gene matches: 4. The CDR3 DNA follows: TGCGCCAGCAGCGTGGACAGGGCTTCCTACGAGCAGTACTTC. As protein: CASSVDRASYEQYF.

V gene TRBV5-6 combines with J gene TRBJ1-6; 9 positions match TRBD1. Germline loops: CDR1 SGHDT, CDR2 YYEEEE. The CDR3 has 19 residues. The J segment lost 8 bases and the V segment lost 4 bases, leaving 19 bases of the junction unmatched. The CDR3 region is CASSHSPGQGALSDSPLHF. In nucleotides, the CDR3 is TGTGCCAGCAGCCACTCCCCGGGACAGGGAGCCCTTTCGGATTCACCCCTCCACTTT.

This clone was observed once. V usage is TRBV6-1 and J usage is TRBJ1-5; D ambiguous. The CDR3 spans 14 residues. V lost 4 bases to trimming and J lost 0 bases, with 7 bases between them. The germline V gene encodes CDR1 MNHNS and CDR2 SASEGT. CDR3 in DNA: TGTGCCAGCAGTGCGGGGATTAGCAATCAGCCCCAGCATTTT. This gives the protein CASSAGISNQPQHF.

The chain employs TRBV5-1 and TRBJ1-1; possible D gene TRBD1, 6 bases. V lost 0 bases and J lost 7, with 19 bases in between. The CDR3 is 16 residues long. CDR1 SGHRS and CDR2 YFSETQ come from the germline V gene. The CDR3 sequence is CASSLASGHRRGEAFF. The CDR3 DNA reads as TGCGCCAGCAGCTTGGCCTCGGGACACCGAAGGGGTGAAGCTTTCTTT.

The CDR3: CASSLVGDSSTDTQYF. CDR3 nucleotide sequence: TGTGCCAGCAGCTTGGTTGGGGACAGTAGCACAGATACGCAGTATTTT. V usage is TRBV5-6 and J usage is TRBJ2-3, with 7 bases lining up with TRBD1. Germline-derived CDR1 and CDR2 are SGHDT and YYEEEE. The CDR3 loop spans 16 amino acids. V lost 0 bases to trimming and J lost 0 bases; unmatched junction nucleotides: 4.

The chain recombines TRBV2 with TRBJ1-5, with TRBD1 matching 8 bases. This CDR3 spans 12 amino acids. Germline lookup yields CDR1 SNHLY and CDR2 FYNNEI. V was pared by 6 bases and J by 9 bases, with 4 bases of the junction left unmatched. DNA of the CDR3: TGTGCCAGCAGCATAGGGACAGGGCCCCAGCATTTT. Translated: CASSIGTGPQHF.

The V gene is TRBV18, the J gene TRBJ1-4, with D possibly TRBD1 on 6 matching bases. CDR3 length: 15 residues. V shed 4 bases and J shed 7 bases, with 16 bases lying between them. Germline V gene data show CDR1 as KGHSH and CDR2 as LQKENI. CDR3 in amino acids: CASSLRGATAEKLFF. For the CDR3, the DNA is TGTGCCAGCTCACTCAGGGGTGCGACGGCTGAAAAACTGTTTTTT.

V usage is TRBV19 and J usage is TRBJ1-2; D may be TRBD1 (5 bases). This CDR3 has 14 residues. Trimming stripped 7 bases from V and 4 bases from J, with 16 bases between. Germline CDR1 reads LNHDA; CDR2 reads SQIVND (reference sequence). The CDR3 DNA sequence: TGTGCCAGTATCCCAAGGGCAGGGTCCTATGGCTACACCTTC. Protein sequence: CASIPRAGSYGYTF.